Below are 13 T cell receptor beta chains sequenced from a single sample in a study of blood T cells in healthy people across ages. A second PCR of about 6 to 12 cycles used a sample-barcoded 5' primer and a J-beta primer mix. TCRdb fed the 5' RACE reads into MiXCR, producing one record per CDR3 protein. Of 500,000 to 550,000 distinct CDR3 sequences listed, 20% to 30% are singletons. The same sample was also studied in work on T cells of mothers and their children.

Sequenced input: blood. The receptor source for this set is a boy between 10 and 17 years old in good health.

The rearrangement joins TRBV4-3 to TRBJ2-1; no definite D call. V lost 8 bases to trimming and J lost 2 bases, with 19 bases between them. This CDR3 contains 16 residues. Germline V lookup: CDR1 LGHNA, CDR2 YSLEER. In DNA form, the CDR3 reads TGCGCCAGCGCCCCCCGAATAGGGTCCGCCTACAATGAGCAGTTCTTC. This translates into CASAPRIGSAYNEQFF.

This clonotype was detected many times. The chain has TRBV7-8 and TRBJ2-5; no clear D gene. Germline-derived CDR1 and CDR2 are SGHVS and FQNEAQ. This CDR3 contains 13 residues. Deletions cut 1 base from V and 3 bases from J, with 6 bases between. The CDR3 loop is CASSLGLEETQYF. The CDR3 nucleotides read TGTGCCAGCAGCTTAGGACTGGAAGAGACCCAGTACTTC.

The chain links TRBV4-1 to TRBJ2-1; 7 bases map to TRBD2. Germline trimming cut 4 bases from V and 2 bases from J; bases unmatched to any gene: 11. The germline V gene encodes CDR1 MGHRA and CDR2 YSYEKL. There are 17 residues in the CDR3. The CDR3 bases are TGCGCCAGCAGCCGGCGGGAGCTAGCGGCGACCTACAATGAGCAGTTCTTC. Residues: CASSRRELAATYNEQFF.

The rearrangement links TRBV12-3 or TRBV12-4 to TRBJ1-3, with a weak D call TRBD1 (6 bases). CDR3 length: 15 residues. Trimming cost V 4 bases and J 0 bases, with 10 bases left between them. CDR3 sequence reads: CASSSTGSSGNTIYF. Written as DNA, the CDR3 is TGTGCCAGCAGTTCTACAGGGAGCTCTGGAAACACCATATATTTT.

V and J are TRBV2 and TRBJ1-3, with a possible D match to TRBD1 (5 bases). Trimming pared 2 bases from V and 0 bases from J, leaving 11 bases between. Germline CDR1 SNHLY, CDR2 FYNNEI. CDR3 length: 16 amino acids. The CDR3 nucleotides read TGTGCCAGCAGTGAAAAGGGGCCTTACTCTGGAAACACCATATATTTT. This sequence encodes CASSEKGPYSGNTIYF. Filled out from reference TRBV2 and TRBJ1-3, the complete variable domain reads EPEVTQTPSHQVTQMGQEVILRCVPISNHLYFYWYRQILGQKVEFLVSFYNNEISEKSEIFDDQFSVERPDGSNFTLKIRSTKLEDSAMYFCASSEKGPYSGNTIYFGEGSWLTVV.

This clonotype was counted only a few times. The CDR3, as DNA: TGTGCCAGCAGCCAAGATCTGCGGGCTTCCTACAATGAGCAGTTCTTC. It yields the protein CASSQDLRASYNEQFF. The chain recombines TRBV3-1 with TRBJ2-1, with a tentative D call TRBD2 (5 bases). This CDR3 is built from 16 residues. V was trimmed by 0 bases and J by 1 base, leaving 10 bases between them. Looked up from germline, CDR1 is LGHDT and CDR2 is YNNKEL (reference sequence).

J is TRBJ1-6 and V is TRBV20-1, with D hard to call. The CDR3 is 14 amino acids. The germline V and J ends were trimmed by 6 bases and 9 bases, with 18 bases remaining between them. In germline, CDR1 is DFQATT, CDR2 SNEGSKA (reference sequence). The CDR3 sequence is CSAPRRGEVSPLHF. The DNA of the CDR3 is TGCAGTGCCCCTAGAAGAGGCGAGGTTTCACCCCTCCACTTT.

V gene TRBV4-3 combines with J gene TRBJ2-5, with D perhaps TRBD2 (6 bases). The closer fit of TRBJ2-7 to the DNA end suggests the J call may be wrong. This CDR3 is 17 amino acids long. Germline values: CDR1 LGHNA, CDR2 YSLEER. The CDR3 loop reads CASSQDSMRENLYEQYF. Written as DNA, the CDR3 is TGCGCCAGCAGCCAAGATTCTATGCGGGAAAACCTCTACGAGCAGTACTTC.

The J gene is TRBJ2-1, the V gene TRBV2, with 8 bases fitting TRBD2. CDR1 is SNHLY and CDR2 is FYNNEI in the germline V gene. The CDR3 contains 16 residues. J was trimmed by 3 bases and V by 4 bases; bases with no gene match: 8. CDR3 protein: CASSGGSGVYYNEQFF. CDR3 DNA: TGTGCCAGCAGTGGAGGTAGCGGGGTTTACTACAATGAGCAGTTCTTC.

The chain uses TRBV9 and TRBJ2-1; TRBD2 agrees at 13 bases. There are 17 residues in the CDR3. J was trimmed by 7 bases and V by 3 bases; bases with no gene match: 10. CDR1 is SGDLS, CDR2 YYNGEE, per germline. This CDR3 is CASSGVILAGGRNEQFF. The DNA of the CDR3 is TGTGCCAGCAGCGGCGTGATACTAGCGGGGGGGCGAAATGAGCAGTTCTTC.

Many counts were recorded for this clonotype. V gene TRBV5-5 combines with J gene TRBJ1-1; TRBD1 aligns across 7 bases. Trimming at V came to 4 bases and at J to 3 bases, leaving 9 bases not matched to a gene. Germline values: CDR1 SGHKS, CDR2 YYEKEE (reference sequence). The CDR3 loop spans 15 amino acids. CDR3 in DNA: TGTGCCAGCAGCGGACAGGTTCGGTCGGACACTGAAGCTTTCTTT. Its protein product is CASSGQVRSDTEAFF. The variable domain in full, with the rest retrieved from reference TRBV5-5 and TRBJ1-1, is DAGVTQSPTHLIKTRGQQVTLRCSPISGHKSVSWYQQVLGQGPQFIFQYYEKEERGRGNFPDRFSARQFPNYSSELNVNALLLGDSALYLCASSGQVRSDTEAFFGQGTRLTVV.

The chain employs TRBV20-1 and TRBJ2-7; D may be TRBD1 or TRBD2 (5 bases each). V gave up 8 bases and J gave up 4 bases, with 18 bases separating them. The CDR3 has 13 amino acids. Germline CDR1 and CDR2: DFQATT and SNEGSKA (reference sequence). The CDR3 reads CSTIAGRGYEQYF. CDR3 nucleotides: TGCAGTACGATCGCAGGGAGAGGGTACGAGCAGTACTTC.

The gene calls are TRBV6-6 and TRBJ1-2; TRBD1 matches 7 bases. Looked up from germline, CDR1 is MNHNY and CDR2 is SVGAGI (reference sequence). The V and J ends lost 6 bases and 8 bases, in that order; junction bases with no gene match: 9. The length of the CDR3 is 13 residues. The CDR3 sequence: CASSPKGAEGYTF. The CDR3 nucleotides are TGTGCCAGCAGCCCGAAGGGGGCGGAGGGCTACACCTTC.